The entry below gives a single T cell receptor beta chain sequence along with its context. Its antigen remains unidentified. This sample is part of a study of T cells in Graves' hyperthyroidism and ophthalmopathy. Study overall: Peripheral blood was collected at initial diagnosis, before any treatment.

Deletions cut 0 bases from V and 2 bases from J, with 4 bases between. The CDR3 loop spans 13 amino acids. What was amplified from RNA transcripts were TCR beta CDR3 regions. TCR CDR3 regions were first amplified by RT-PCR with HTBI primers. TCRdb ran MiXCR on the multiplex PCR reads and lists one entry per CDR3 protein. The data show 450,000 to 650,000 distinct CDR3 sequences, around 20% seen once. Study results and caveats: Most clonotypes expanded in the thyroid (above 0.001) were also present in blood.

The rearrangement links TRBV12-3 or TRBV12-4 to TRBJ2-5, with D unresolved. What was sequenced was blood. The receptor was isolated from a young man with Graves' hyperthyroidism. For the CDR3, the DNA is TGTGCCAGCAGTTTAGCGGAGCAAGAGACCCAGTACTTC. This translates into CASSLAEQETQYF.